A selection of T cell receptor beta chains follows, all from one sample in a study of human T cells and chemical hapten exposure. TCRdb independently ran MiXCR on the RACE reads; one entry per CDR3 protein. The table records tens of thousands of distinct CDR3 sequences, 10% of them present only once. The source material was whole blood, sampled in connection with sensitization to the hapten diphenylcyclopropenone (DPC). These receptors originate from a woman aged 45-65 years with alopecia areata. Some clones in this sample may be carry-over from other donors' samples. Each CDR3 is given with its conserved first and last residue.

TRBV4-1	TRBJ1-5	CASRPPGTNQPQHF
TRBV29-1	TRBJ2-3	CSVANLAGDGDTQYF
TRBV7-9	TRBJ2-1	CASSSTQGLGHNEQFF
TRBV18	TRBJ2-5	CASSPSGLSQETQYF
TRBV28	TRBJ1-1	CASSLLTGGTEAFF
TRBV25-1	TRBJ2-5	CASSGSQETQYF
TRBV29-1	TRBJ1-2	CSAWTETLSYGYTF
TRBV4-2	TRBJ2-1	CASSQGGSGRKYNEQFF
TRBV7-6	TRBJ2-3	CASSSGTQPDTQYF
TRBV7-9	TRBJ1-4	CASSLYSATNEKLFF
TRBV27	TRBJ1-5	CASRGMGPGNQPQHF
TRBV7-9	TRBJ2-2	CASSARLAPNTGELFF
TRBV6-4	TRBJ2-1	CASSGQGALLNEQFF
TRBV7-9	TRBJ1-1	CASSSISHGTVNTEAFF
TRBV14	TRBJ1-1	CASSQGGTEAFF
TRBV7-3	TRBJ1-1	CASSLGANTEAFF
TRBV7-6	TRBJ2-3	CASSERTGGTDTQYF
TRBV7-2	TRBJ2-1	CASSLGLAKIKFF
TRBV18	TRBJ1-2	CASSPGTFYGYTF
TRBV27	TRBJ2-2	CASSSIRDRDREDTGELFF
TRBV29-1	TRBJ1-1	CSVSTGAKTEAFF
TRBV18	TRBJ1-5	CASSQLGGHQPQHF
TRBV5-4	TRBJ2-3	CASGGYKTSSTDTQYF
TRBV14	TRBJ2-1	CASSPQGSSGFKQFF
TRBV29-1	TRBJ2-5	CSVAAGGPQETQYF
TRBV11-2	TRBJ2-2	CASSRTNTGELFF
TRBV29-1	TRBJ2-5	CSAGLAGGQETLYF
TRBV20-1	TRBJ2-7	CSATAARAYEQYF
TRBV14	TRBJ1-2	CASSPLTGTLYGYTF
TRBV12-3/TRBV12-4	TRBJ1-5	CASSLTRDQPQHF
TRBV7-9	TRBJ2-4	CASSSGLAGPAKNIQYF
TRBV7-3	TRBJ1-1	CASSSQGYTEAFF
TRBV20-1	TRBJ2-7	CSARGWLAERGQYF
TRBV12-3/TRBV12-4	TRBJ1-2	CASSLQGYGYTF
TRBV6-2/TRBV6-3	TRBJ2-2	CASKWPGELFF
TRBV12-3/TRBV12-4	TRBJ1-1	CASGPGTMNTEAFF
TRBV7-9	TRBJ2-1	CASSMSGREAKEQFF
TRBV6-2/TRBV6-3	TRBJ2-1	CASSPWTSGGNEQFF
TRBV7-8	TRBJ2-7	CASSPQLAGYSYEQYF
TRBV2	TRBJ2-5	CAGYRLPQETQYF
TRBV19	TRBJ2-1	CASSSPGPDQFF
TRBV6-2/TRBV6-3	TRBJ1-1	CASIPGQHKRVNTEAFF
TRBV7-6	TRBJ2-7	CASSSSGTSTGEQYF
TRBV11-2	TRBJ2-7	CASSRLGRPANEQYF